The 2 T cell receptor beta chains below come from one sample, sequenced in a study of T cell changes during pregnancy in multiple sclerosis. TCRdb's table, derived via immunoSEQ multiplex PCR, lists solely in-frame clones and lacks some. This table has nearly 80,000 clones, around nine tenths appearing once. The source was CD4+ T cells from peripheral blood mononuclear cells, collected before pregnancy. These receptor sequences come from a female donor with multiple sclerosis, enrolled in a pregnancy study.

The rearrangement links TRBV19 to TRBJ1-5, with TRBD1 matching over 10 bases. CDR1 LNHDA and CDR2 SQIVND come from the germline V gene (reference sequence). There are 16 residues in the CDR3. Germline trimming cut 3 bases from V and 6 bases from J; bases unmatched to any gene: 8. CDR3 nucleotides: TGTGCCAGTAGTATTGGAGACAGGGGGCTCGGTCAGCCCCAGCATTTT. It specifies CASSIGDRGLGQPQHF.

The rearrangement joins TRBV28 to TRBJ2-7; D not resolved. Trimming removed 3 bases from V and 0 bases from J, with 3 bases in between. The V gene's germline CDR1 is MDHEN and CDR2 SYDVKM. The CDR3 has 12 residues. CDR3 coding DNA: TGTGCCAGCAGTTTCCTCTCCTACGAGCAGTACTTC. This translates into CASSFLSYEQYF.